Given below is one T cell receptor beta chain in context. Its antigen is unknown. V was pared by 6 bases and J by 4 bases, with 18 bases between. Germline CDR1 and CDR2: DFQATT and SNEGSKA (reference sequence). The CDR3 totals 14 residues. Constant-region reverse primers amplified full-length variable regions, followed by semi-nested Nested Universal Primer A PCR. Each CDR3 protein is one row after TCRdb ran MiXCR on the 5' RACE reads. The sample carries some 30,000 distinct CDR3 sequences, approximately 30% recorded once. Naive CD4+ cells had CD25+ Tregs removed. Whole-study findings and limits: The larger cohort examined one V-J beta rearrangement, not whole repertoires. Tumor Treg TCRs overlapped most with tumor naive CD4+ cells.

The rearrangement links TRBV20-1 to TRBJ1-1; D possibly corresponds to TRBD1 (5 bases). Sample: naive CD4+ T cells sorted from a lymph node. As to subset: naive CD4+ T cells, CD4+CD45RA+CD25-. The sequence derives from a female donor with breast cancer. The CDR3 protein is CSALSQGRVTEAFF. The DNA of the CDR3 is TGCAGTGCCCTTTCCCAGGGACGGGTCACTGAAGCTTTCTTT.